This entry concerns a single T cell receptor (beta chain). Here immunoSEQ multiplex PCR was the method, and the copy in TCRdb shows in-frame clones only, minus some. The sample holds a few hundred thousand clones, about 88% seen once. This sample is part of a study of blood T cell repertoires in COVID-19. In the study overall: The analysed material was cDNA or gDNA that came from T cells, B-cell-depleted T cells, or PBMCs.

Per the germline V gene, CDR1 is LGHNA and CDR2 is YNFKEQ. V trimming: 3 bases; J trimming: 3 bases; junction bases outside the gene matches: 2. The CDR3 runs to 14 residues. The origin of this receptor is a man under 40 with acute COVID-19. The rearrangement links TRBV4-2 to TRBJ1-3, with 7 bases aligning to TRBD1. Input material: PBMCs or T cells enriched from blood (not recorded which). The CDR3 sequence is CASSQGTVGNTIYF. The DNA of the CDR3 is TGTGCCAGCAGCCAGGGGACAGTTGGAAACACCATATATTTT.